The TCR beta chain described here comes from a study of shared clonotypes between healthy human individuals. Points from the study as a whole: The study generally estimated greater richness for naive than memory subsets.

The assay was immunoSEQ multiplex PCR, and TCRdb's table has in-frame clones only and misses some. The repertoire holds under 200,000 clones, with approximately 95% as singletons. Notes on this clone: Its antigen is unknown.

J was trimmed by 7 bases and V by 3 bases; bases with no gene match: 12. The CDR3 loop spans 16 amino acids. Germline CDR1 is SNHLY and CDR2 is FYNNEI. The receptor comes from a woman in her twenties or thirties in good health. V and J are TRBV2 and TRBJ2-3, with 8 bases lining up with TRBD2. Material: naive CD4+ T cells sorted from blood. Regarding subset: CD45RA+ positively selected. The CDR3 loop is CASSDLGSGTRNTQYF. The CDR3 nucleotides read TGTGCCAGCAGTGATTTAGGTAGCGGGACAAGGAATACGCAGTATTTT.